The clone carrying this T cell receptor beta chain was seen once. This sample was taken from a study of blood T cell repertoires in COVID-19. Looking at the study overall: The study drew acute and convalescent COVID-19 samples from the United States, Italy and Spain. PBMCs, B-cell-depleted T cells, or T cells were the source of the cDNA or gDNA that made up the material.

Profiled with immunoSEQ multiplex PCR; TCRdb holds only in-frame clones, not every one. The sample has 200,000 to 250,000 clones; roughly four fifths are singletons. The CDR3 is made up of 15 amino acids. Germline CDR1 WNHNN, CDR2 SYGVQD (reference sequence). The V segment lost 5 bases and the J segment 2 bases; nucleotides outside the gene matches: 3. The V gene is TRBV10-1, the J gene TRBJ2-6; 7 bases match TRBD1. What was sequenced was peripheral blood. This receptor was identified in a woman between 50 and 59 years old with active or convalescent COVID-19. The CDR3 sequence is CASSNDRAGANVLTF. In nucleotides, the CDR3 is TGCGCCAGCAGTAATGACAGGGCTGGGGCCAACGTCCTGACTTTC.